The source of this TCR beta chain is a study of CD8+CD57+ T cells in acquired aplastic anemia. Genomic DNA was employed as the template in profiling TCR beta VDJ and CDR3. TCRdb passed the reads through MiXCR, listing each CDR3 protein once. The sample lists approximately 250,000 distinct CDR3 sequences; roughly 82% were seen once. Previously, flow cytometry had revealed CD8+CD57+ cell expansion in the patients chosen for sequencing. This clonotype has more than one count but fewer than ten. What it binds is not known. Study-level results: Levels of CD8+ Simpson's diversity were not significantly distinct in patients versus controls.

The clonotype originates from a human donor with aplastic anemia. The specimen was sorted CD4+, CD8+, or CD8+CD57+ T cells (not recorded which) from PBMCs.

CDR3 sequence reads: CASSDGTSGGRDTQYF. The CDR3 DNA sequence: TGTGCCAGCAGCGATGGGACTAGCGGGGGGAGAGATACGCAGTATTTT. V gene TRBV5-5 combines with J gene TRBJ2-3; 15 bases are a match to TRBD2. The germline V gene has CDR1 SGHKS and CDR2 YYEKEE (reference sequence). The length of the CDR3 is 16 residues. J lost 5 bases, V lost 4 bases, and 5 bases had no gene match. The complete variable domain, with remaining parts taken from reference TRBV5-5 and TRBJ2-3, reads DAGVTQSPTHLIKTRGQQVTLRCSPISGHKSVSWYQQVLGQGPQFIFQYYEKEERGRGNFPDRFSARQFPNYSSELNVNALLLGDSALYLCASSDGTSGGRDTQYFGPGTRLTVL.